This T cell receptor (beta chain) came from a study of T cell repertoires in cytomegalovirus infection. About the research overall: Through public TCR beta signatures, both CMV infection and matching HLA type were indicated.

Notes on this clonotype: As yet, its antigen is unknown.

This CDR3 has 11 amino acids. Trimming took off 2 bases at V and 12 bases at J, with 8 bases between the two ends. In germline, CDR1 is MNHEY, CDR2 SVGAGI. TCRdb ran MiXCR on the reads and lists one entry per CDR3 protein. The table records some 900,000 distinct CDR3 sequences, 32% of them present only once. The chain combines TRBV6-5 with TRBJ2-1; tentatively, D is TRBD1 (5 bases). This specimen was cultured CD8+ T cells from PBMCs, taken from culture after CMV antigen stimulation. This receptor was taken from a human donor in good health (CMV status not recorded). Some clones in this sample may be carry-over from other donors' samples. CDR3 in DNA: TGTGCCAGCAGTTACGGGGCGGCGCAGTTCTTC. Translated, it gives CASSYGAAQFF.